This TCR beta chain originates from a study of CD8+CD57+ T cells in acquired aplastic anemia. Findings and caveats of the study: Common to patients and controls were 25 to 30 CD8+ CDR3 sequences.

Patients who underwent sequencing had shown CD8+CD57+ cell expansion by flow cytometry. Germline loops: CDR1 DFQATT, CDR2 SNEGSKA (reference sequence). V was shortened by 0 bases and J by 3 bases, with 12 bases between the two germline ends. The CDR3 contains 15 residues. Genomic DNA, serving as template, underwent TCR beta VDJ and CDR3 profiling. From the reads, TCRdb called clonotypes with MiXCR, one entry per CDR3 protein. The table lists around 42,000 distinct CDR3 sequences, approximately 63% of them singletons. With respect to this clonotype: No antigen is known for it.

This chain uses TRBV20-1 with TRBJ2-1; the D is unclear. The sequenced sample was sorted CD4+, CD8+, or CD8+CD57+ T cells (not recorded which) from PBMCs. The clonotype comes from a human donor with aplastic anemia. The CDR3 DNA reads TGCAGTGCTAGAGATGTCCTCCAAGGCTACAATGAGCAGTTCTTC. Encoded protein: CSARDVLQGYNEQFF.